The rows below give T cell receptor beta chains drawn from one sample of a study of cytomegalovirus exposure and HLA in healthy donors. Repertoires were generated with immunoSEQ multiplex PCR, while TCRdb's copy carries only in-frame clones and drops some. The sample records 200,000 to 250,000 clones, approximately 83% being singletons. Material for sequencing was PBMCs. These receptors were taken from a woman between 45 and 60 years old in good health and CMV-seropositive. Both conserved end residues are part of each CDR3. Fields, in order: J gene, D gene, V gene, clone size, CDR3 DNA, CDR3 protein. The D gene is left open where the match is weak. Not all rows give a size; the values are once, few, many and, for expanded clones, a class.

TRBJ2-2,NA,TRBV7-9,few,TGTGCCAGCAGCCAGGGGGATGGGACTCGGTCCGGGGAGCTGTTTTTT,CASSQGDGTRSGELFF
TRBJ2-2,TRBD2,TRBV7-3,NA,TGTGCCACCGGGCGGGGGGGCGTCGGGGAGCTGTTTTTT,CATGRGGVGELFF
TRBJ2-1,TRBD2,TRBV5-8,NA,TGTGCCAGCAGCTTGTTAACGCTAGCGGGGGCCTACAATGAGCAGTTCTTC,CASSLLTLAGAYNEQFF
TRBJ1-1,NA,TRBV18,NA,TGTGCCAGCTCACGCGGAAGGCCCGGGTCAAAGTGGACTGAAGCTTTCTTT,CASSRGRPGSKWTEAFF
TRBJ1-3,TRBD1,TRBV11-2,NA,TGTGCCAGCAGCACCAGGGACAGTTGGCTAGGAGGAAACACCATATATTTT,CASSTRDSWLGGNTIYF
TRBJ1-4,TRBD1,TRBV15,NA,TGTGCCACCAGCACCCGACAGGGAAATGAAAAACTGTTTTTT,CATSTRQGNEKLFF
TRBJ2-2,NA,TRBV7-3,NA,TGTGCCAGCAGTTTTACCGCCAGGGCCCCCGAGCTGTTTTTT,CASSFTARAPELFF
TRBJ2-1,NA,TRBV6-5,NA,TGTGCCAGCAGTTCACCGACAGTGAGCTCCTACAATGAGCAGTTCTTC,CASSSPTVSSYNEQFF
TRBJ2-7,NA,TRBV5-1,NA,TGCGTCAGCGGGGCAGGGGGCCACTACGAGCAGTACTTC,CVSGAGGHYEQYF
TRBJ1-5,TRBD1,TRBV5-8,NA,TGTGCCAGCAGCTTAGGGGGTACAGGGGATCTGGGTCAGCCCCAGCATTTT,CASSLGGTGDLGQPQHF
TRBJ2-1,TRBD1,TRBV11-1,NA,TGTGCCAGCAGCTGGGGTGGACAGGGAGGCAATGAGCAGTTCTTC,CASSWGGQGGNEQFF
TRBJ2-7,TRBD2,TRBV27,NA,TGTGCCAGCAGTACTTGGACTAGCGGGTACGAGCAGTACTTC,CASSTWTSGYEQYF
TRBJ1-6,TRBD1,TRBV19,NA,TGTGCCAGTAGTTTCACCGGGACAGGGAATTCACCCCTCCACTTT,CASSFTGTGNSPLHF
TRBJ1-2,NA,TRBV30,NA,TGTGCCTGGAGTGGGCAGGGCCCCTACACCAACTATGGCTACACCTTC,CAWSGQGPYTNYGYTF
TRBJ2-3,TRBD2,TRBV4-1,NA,TGCGCCAGCAGCCAAGGCCTAGCGGGGACGAGCACAGATACGCAGTATTTT,CASSQGLAGTSTDTQYF
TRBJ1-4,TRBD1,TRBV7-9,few,TGTGCCAGCAGCACTCCGGGACAGGGGTGGGATGAAAAACTGTTTTTT,CASSTPGQGWDEKLFF